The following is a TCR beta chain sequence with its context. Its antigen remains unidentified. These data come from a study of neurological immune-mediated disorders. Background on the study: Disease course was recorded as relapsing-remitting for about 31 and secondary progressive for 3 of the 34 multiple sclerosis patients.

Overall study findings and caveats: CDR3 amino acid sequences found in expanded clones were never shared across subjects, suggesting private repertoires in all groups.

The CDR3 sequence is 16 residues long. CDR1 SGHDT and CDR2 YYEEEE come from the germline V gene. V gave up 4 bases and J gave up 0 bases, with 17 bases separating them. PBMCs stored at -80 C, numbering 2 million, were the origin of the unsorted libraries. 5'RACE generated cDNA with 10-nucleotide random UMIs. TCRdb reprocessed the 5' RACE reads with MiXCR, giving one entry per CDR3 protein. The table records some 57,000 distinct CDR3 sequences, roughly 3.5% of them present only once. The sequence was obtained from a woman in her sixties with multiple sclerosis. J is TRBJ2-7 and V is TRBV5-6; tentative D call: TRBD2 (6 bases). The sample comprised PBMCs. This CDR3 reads CASSPNGGLFSYEQYF. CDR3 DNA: TGTGCCAGCAGCCCTAATGGGGGACTCTTCTCCTACGAGCAGTACTTC.